The rows below give T cell receptor beta chains drawn from one sample of a study of CD8 T cells in Susac syndrome. TCRdb re-called the immunoSEQ multiplex PCR reads with MiXCR, one entry per CDR3 protein. The sample holds over 300,000 distinct CDR3 sequences, about 91% seen once. Specimen: CD4+ T cells from PBMCs. The origin of the receptors is a human donor with multiple sclerosis. Each CDR3 is given with its conserved first and last residue. D genes are given only for firm matches.

TRBV7-6	TRBD1	TRBJ2-5	CASSAGQGARETQYF
TRBV19	NA	TRBJ1-1	CASSINGGTEAFF
TRBV29-1	TRBD1	TRBJ1-1	CSVATGDTEAFF
TRBV4-1	TRBD1	TRBJ1-1	CASSPGGLGNTEAFF
TRBV18	NA	TRBJ1-2	CASSPGIGDYGYTF
TRBV7-2	NA	TRBJ2-7	CASSRSAPYEQYF
TRBV6-5	NA	TRBJ2-2	CASSYSFTGELFF
TRBV7-2	NA	TRBJ2-3	CASSLALSGFGTDTQYF
TRBV7-6	TRBD2	TRBJ2-3	CASSSQRGVTQYF
TRBV4-1	TRBD2	TRBJ2-5	CASSQGAGATQETQYF
TRBV6-5	NA	TRBJ1-2	CASSADLAYNYGYTF
TRBV18	TRBD2	TRBJ2-7	CASSPSREPYEQYF
TRBV18	NA	TRBJ1-2	CASSPREAGTSLGGYTF
TRBV3-1	TRBD2	TRBJ2-2	CASSLRGGLAGTGELFF
TRBV20-1	NA	TRBJ2-5	CSADGLDQTQYF
TRBV20-1	TRBD1	TRBJ1-6	CSARDRGQTLGNSPLHF
TRBV7-3	TRBD2	TRBJ2-1	CASSLSGSSYNEQFF
TRBV11-1	NA	TRBJ2-7	CASSLERISYEQYF
TRBV9	TRBD1	TRBJ1-2	CASSARTGFNGYTF
TRBV2	NA	TRBJ1-3	CASSEIRGSGNTIYF
TRBV2	NA	TRBJ2-1	CASQREYNEQFF
TRBV6-5	NA	TRBJ2-2	CASSYSSGYTGELFF
TRBV7-8	TRBD1	TRBJ1-5	CASSSKTRTGGYSNQPQHF
TRBV9	NA	TRBJ2-7	CASSVDFLGEQYF
TRBV29-1	TRBD1	TRBJ2-3	CSVGQGPPRDTQYF
TRBV5-1	NA	TRBJ1-2	CASSLVVSPNYGYTF
TRBV6-5	NA	TRBJ1-2	CASSSTLGVRDKSVRGYGYTF
TRBV29-1	TRBD1	TRBJ1-1	CSVEGGRDRGRSLFEAFF
TRBV6-2/TRBV6-3	NA	TRBJ2-2	CGISATPPSRGRTGELFF
TRBV5-1	NA	TRBJ2-2	CASSFAATSSGELFF
TRBV6-2/TRBV6-3	TRBD2	TRBJ2-1	CASSHKRELNNEQFF
TRBV29-1	NA	TRBJ2-5	CSVRRGGGETQYF
TRBV9	NA	TRBJ2-1	CASSEGTTAVGSYNEQFF
TRBV20-1	NA	TRBJ1-5	CSARDFRGYGNQPQHF
TRBV2	NA	TRBJ2-1	CASSERGNSINEQFF
TRBV12-5	TRBD1	TRBJ2-2	CASGSIYRDSRSGELFF
TRBV30	TRBD1	TRBJ1-1	CAWQTGPGTEAFF
TRBV11-2	TRBD2	TRBJ2-3	CASSLLSGGASTDTQYF
TRBV5-1	NA	TRBJ2-3	CASSLEANADTQYF
TRBV6-4	NA	TRBJ2-1	CASSDSTRKSRDEQFF
TRBV9	TRBD1	TRBJ2-7	CASSTQGGGVYEQYF
TRBV29-1	TRBD1	TRBJ1-1	CSVWDRGLTEAFF